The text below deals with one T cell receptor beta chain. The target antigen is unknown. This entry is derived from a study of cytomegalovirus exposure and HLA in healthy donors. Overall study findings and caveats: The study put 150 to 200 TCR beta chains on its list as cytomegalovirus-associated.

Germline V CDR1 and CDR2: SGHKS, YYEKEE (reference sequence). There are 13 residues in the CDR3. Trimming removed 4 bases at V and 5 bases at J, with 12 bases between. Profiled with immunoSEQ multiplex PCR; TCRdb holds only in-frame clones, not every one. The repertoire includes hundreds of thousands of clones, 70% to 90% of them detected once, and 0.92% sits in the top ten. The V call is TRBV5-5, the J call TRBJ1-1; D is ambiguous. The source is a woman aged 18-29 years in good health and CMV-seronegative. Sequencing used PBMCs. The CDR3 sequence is CASSPSGLTEAFF. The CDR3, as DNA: TGTGCCAGCAGCCCTTCGGGTCTGACTGAAGCTTTCTTT.